This T cell receptor (beta chain) appears in the sequencing data of a study of early T cells in non-severe SARS-CoV-2 infection. This CDR3 contains 14 residues. V gave up 6 bases and J gave up 1 base; unmatched junction bases: 2. Germline V gives CDR1 SGHVS, CDR2 FQNEAQ. Findings of the study overall: Matching against VDJdb likely underestimated virus-specific expansions, favoring anti-spike CD8.

The TCR library protocol attached unique molecular identifiers to the individual cDNA molecules. TCRdb reprocessed the 5' RACE reads via MiXCR and lists one record per CDR3 protein. The data hold around 60,000 distinct CDR3 sequences, with over 20% observed a single time. Comment on this clonotype: Antigen unknown.

The V call is TRBV7-8, the J call TRBJ2-3, with TRBD2 matching over 9 bases. The origin of this receptor is an adult who was a healthcare worker with PCR-confirmed SARS-CoV-2 infection or an uninfected control (not recorded which). Here the sequenced sample was whole blood, taken at baseline. The CDR3 DNA reads as TGTGCCAGCAGAATAGCGGGGGGCACAGATACGCAGTATTTT. Residues: CASRIAGGTDTQYF.